This T cell receptor (beta chain) came from a study of blood T cells in healthy people across ages (dated by TCRdb to the mid-2010s). Describing the broader study: In model experiments, template switching captured about one uniquely barcoded TCR beta cDNA molecule for every two T cells. The donors were split into four age groups: young (average approximately 16 years), middle-aged (39), aged (over 55) and long-lived (82). Donors of different ages were randomly distributed across sequencing lanes to avoid experimental bias. For two donors (one aged 18 to 29 and one aged 80 or older), the study analyzed two additional independent replicas of 1 million unique cDNA reads from the same blood draw. To track age-related changes in TCR beta repertoire diversity, the study relied on deep sequencing normalized with unique cDNA molecular identifiers. Broader findings and caveats from the paper: Estimates of total diversity based on one million sequenced T cells were considered lower bounds and underestimates. Since profiling was done on bulk unsorted PBMCs, naive and antigen-experienced compartments could not be conclusively compared. Observed TCR beta diversity per million T cells fell roughly linearly with age, and a significant reduction was already apparent by age around 36. Compared with the aged group, more naive CD4+ T cells, fewer expanded clones and increased TCR diversity were shown by the long-lived group, suggesting age selection. Because donor CMV infection status was unknown, age-related changes in expanded clonotypes were potentially confounded. Observed TCR beta diversity correlated strongly with the percentage of naive T cells measured by flow cytometry.

Donors were under 40 systemically healthy Caucasian individuals from Russia aged roughly 6 to 100 years. Roughly 11 milliliters of peripheral blood were drawn from each donor into EDTA-treated Vacutainer tubes. Ficoll-Paque density-gradient centrifugation was used to isolate PBMCs, with at least 6.5 million per sample. Trizol reagent was used to extract total RNA from the PBMCs, yielding at least 5 micrograms per sample. For every donor, flow cytometry on a PBMC aliquot measured the percentage of naive CD45RAhigh/CD27high T cells. As for this clonotype: The specificity of this receptor is unknown. One base away there is no much larger clone; base qualities are not given.

Receptor amplification or capture employed 5' RACE. The listed sequencing device is Illumina HiSeq 2500. A second PCR of roughly 7 to 11 cycles was performed with a sample-barcoded 5' primer and a J-beta primer mix. A template-switch 5' adaptor carrying 12 random nucleotides introduced a unique molecular identifier onto each TCR beta cDNA molecule. At least 2.5 million CDR3-containing paired-end reads were obtained from each sample. The Mint cDNA synthesis kit, primed by a TRBC-specific oligonucleotide, was used to synthesize first-strand cDNA from all RNA. All cDNA was treated with uracil-DNA glycosylase and then went through a first 18-cycle PCR with the universal primers M1SS and BC2_uni_R. The published analysis was carried out like this. Each sample was normalized by randomly selecting 1 million high-quality reads, each carrying a distinct molecular identifier. Instead of being binned into consensus sequences, reads that shared molecular identifiers were thrown out. CDR3 identification, clonotype clustering and error correction used MiTCR with a Q25 quality threshold and the strictest error-elimination algorithm. A nonparametric unseen species model using Euler transformation provided a lower-bound estimate of total TCR beta diversity. The raw public data were reprocessed by TCRdb itself: fastp quality trimming at Q25, MiXCR clonotype calling, in-frame beta chains only. Entries that share a CDR3 protein sequence are merged under the most common genes and DNA. These V and J calls rely on TCRdb rather than the paper's analysis. The sample table shows roughly 2 million distinct CDR3 sequences, and just under 50% are seen once. The ten largest clones represent 2.1% of the sample.

The clonotype comes from a woman in her 40s in good health. The sequencing sample was made of blood.

The CDR3 in this case is CASSQDRVRQGGTEAFF. Read as DNA, the sequence is TGCGCCAGCAGCCAAGATCGGGTGAGACAGGGGGGCACTGAAGCTTTCTTT. The chain uses TRBV4-3 and TRBJ1-1; 9 central nucleotides agree with TRBD1. CDR1 and CDR2, looked up from the germline V gene, are LGHNA and YSLEER. Measured from the cysteine to the phenylalanine, the CDR3 is 17 residues long. This entry keeps only the CDR3 DNA: 51 bases, framed from base 1. At the junction V is shortened by 0 bases and J by 4 bases; bases outside the gene matches: 9.